This T cell receptor (beta chain) comes out of a study of cytomegalovirus exposure and HLA in healthy donors. Study-level results: Accurate prediction of HLA-A and HLA-B alleles (for most subjects) was reportedly achieved from TCR beta sequences.

V was clipped by 0 bases and J by 5 bases; unmatched bases: 7. This CDR3 contains 16 residues. Germline V gene lookup returns CDR1 KGHSH and CDR2 LQKENI. PCR amplification relied on 60 Vbeta primers (plus 13 Jbeta primers). Here immunoSEQ multiplex PCR was the method, and the copy in TCRdb shows in-frame clones only, minus some. The sample has approximately 220,000 clones, 80% to 90% seen once. Concerning this clone itself: Antigen unknown.

Specimen: PBMCs. The sequence came from a man aged 30 to 45 in good health and CMV-seronegative. This chain uses TRBV18 with TRBJ2-5; 9 nucleotides align to TRBD2. CDR3 residues: CASSPPSSGGRETQYF. The CDR3 DNA reads TGTGCCAGCTCACCACCCTCCAGCGGGGGGCGGGAGACCCAGTACTTC.